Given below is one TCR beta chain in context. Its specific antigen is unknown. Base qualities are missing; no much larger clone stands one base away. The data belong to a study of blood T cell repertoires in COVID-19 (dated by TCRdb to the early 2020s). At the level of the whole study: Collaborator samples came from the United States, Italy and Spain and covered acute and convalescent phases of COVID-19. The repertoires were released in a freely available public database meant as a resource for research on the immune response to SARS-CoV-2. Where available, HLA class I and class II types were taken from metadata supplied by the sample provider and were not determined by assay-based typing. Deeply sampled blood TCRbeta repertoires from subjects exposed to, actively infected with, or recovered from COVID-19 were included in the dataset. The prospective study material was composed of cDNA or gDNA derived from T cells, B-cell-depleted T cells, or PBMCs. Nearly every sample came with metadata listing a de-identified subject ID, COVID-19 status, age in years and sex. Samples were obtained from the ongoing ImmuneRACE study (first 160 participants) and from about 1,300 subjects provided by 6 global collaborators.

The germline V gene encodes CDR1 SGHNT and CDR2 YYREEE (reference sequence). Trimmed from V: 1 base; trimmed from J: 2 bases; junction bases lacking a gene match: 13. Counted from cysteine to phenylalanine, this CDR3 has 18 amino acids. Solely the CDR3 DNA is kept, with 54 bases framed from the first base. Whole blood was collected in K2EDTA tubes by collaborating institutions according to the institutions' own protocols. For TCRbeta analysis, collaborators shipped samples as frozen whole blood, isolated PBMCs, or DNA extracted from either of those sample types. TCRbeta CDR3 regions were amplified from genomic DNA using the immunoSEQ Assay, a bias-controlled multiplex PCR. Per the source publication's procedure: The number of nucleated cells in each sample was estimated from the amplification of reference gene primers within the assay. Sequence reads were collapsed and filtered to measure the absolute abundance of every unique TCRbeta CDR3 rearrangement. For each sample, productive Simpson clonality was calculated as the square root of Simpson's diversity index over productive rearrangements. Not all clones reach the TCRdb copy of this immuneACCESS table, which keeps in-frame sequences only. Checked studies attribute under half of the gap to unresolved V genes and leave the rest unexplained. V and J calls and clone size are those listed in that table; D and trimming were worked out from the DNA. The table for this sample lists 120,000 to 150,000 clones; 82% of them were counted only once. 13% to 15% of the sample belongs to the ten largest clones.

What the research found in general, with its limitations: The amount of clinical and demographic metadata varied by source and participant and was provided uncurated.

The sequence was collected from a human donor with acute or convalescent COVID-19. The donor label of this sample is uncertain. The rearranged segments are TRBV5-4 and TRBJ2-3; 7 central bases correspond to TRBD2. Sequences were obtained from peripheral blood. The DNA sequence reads TGTGCCAGCAGCTTGTTATTTGGGGCGGGGGTTCTCACAGATACGCAGTATTTT. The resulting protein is CASSLLFGAGVLTDTQYF. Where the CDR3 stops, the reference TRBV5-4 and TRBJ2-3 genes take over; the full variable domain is ETGVTQSPTHLIKTRGQQVTLRCSSQSGHNTVSWYQQALGQGPQFIFQYYREEENGRGNFPPRFSGLQFPNYSSELNVNALELDDSALYLCASSLLFGAGVLTDTQYFGPGTRLTVL.